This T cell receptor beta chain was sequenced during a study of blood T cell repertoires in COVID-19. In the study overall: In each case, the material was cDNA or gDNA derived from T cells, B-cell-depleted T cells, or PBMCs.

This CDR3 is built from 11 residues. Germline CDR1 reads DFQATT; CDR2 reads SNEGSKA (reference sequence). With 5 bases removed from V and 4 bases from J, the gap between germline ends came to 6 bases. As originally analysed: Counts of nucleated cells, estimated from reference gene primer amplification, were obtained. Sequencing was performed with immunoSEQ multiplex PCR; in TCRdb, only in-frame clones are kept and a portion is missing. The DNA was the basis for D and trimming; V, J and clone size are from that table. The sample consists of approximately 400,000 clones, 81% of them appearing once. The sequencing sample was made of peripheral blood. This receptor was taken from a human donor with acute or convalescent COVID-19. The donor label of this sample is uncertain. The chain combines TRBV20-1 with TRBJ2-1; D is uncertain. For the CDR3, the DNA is TGCAGTGCTTCTCCGTACAATGAGCAGTTCTTC. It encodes CSASPYNEQFF.